These T cell receptor beta chains were read from a single sample in a study of beta chain features in type 1 diabetes. Sequencing used immunoSEQ multiplex PCR; TCRdb keeps in-frame clones, though not all of them. The sample yields about 650,000 clones, around 12% seen once. Sequencing was carried out using naive CD4+ T cells from blood. All receptors come from a man under 40 with type 1 diabetes. CDR3s include the opening cysteine and the closing phenylalanine or tryptophan. A D gene is named only where the DNA matches it firmly. Clone size is stated in some rows and not others, as once, few, many or a class when expanded.

clone_size: few; v_call: TRBV9; j_call: TRBJ1-4; d_call: NA; cdr3_aa: CASSVGSTNEKLFF; cdr3_nt: TGTGCCAGCAGCGTGGGAAGCACTAATGAAAAACTGTTTTTT
clone_size: NA; v_call: TRBV19; j_call: TRBJ2-7; d_call: NA; cdr3_aa: CASSIDRGERYEQYF; cdr3_nt: TGTGCCAGTAGTATAGATAGAGGGGAACGCTACGAGCAGTACTTC
clone_size: few; v_call: TRBV14; j_call: TRBJ2-3; d_call: NA; cdr3_aa: CASSQVSGLITDTQYF; cdr3_nt: TGTGCCAGCAGCCAAGTTTCGGGATTAATCACAGATACGCAGTATTTT
clone_size: NA; v_call: TRBV15; j_call: TRBJ2-1; d_call: NA; cdr3_aa: CATSRDGGPMNEQFF; cdr3_nt: TGTGCCACCAGCAGAGATGGGGGACCTATGAATGAGCAGTTCTTC
clone_size: NA; v_call: TRBV18; j_call: TRBJ2-7; d_call: NA; cdr3_aa: CASSPGTAGGEQYF; cdr3_nt: TGTGCCAGCTCCCCCGGAACAGCCGGAGGGGAGCAGTACTTC
clone_size: NA; v_call: TRBV2; j_call: TRBJ2-5; d_call: NA; cdr3_aa: CASSEAGLRIDQYF; cdr3_nt: TGTGCCAGCAGTGAAGCGGGCCTGAGGATCGACCAGTACTTC
clone_size: few; v_call: TRBV19; j_call: TRBJ2-1; d_call: TRBD1; cdr3_aa: CASSTTGQGYNEQFF; cdr3_nt: TGTGCCAGTAGTACCACAGGACAGGGTTACAATGAGCAGTTCTTC
clone_size: NA; v_call: TRBV9; j_call: TRBJ2-5; d_call: TRBD2; cdr3_aa: CASSAGTSGGWKTQYF; cdr3_nt: TGTGCCAGCAGCGCAGGGACTAGCGGCGGTTGGAAGACCCAGTACTTC
clone_size: NA; v_call: TRBV7-2; j_call: TRBJ2-7; d_call: NA; cdr3_aa: CASSLRSRVADPYEQYF; cdr3_nt: TGTGCCAGCAGCTTAAGGAGTCGAGTAGCGGATCCCTACGAGCAGTACTTC
clone_size: NA; v_call: TRBV11-2; j_call: TRBJ1-4; d_call: NA; cdr3_aa: CASSRSGGVGEKLFF; cdr3_nt: TGTGCCAGCAGCCGCAGCGGAGGAGTGGGAGAAAAACTGTTTTTT
clone_size: few; v_call: TRBV29-1; j_call: TRBJ1-1; d_call: NA; cdr3_aa: CSVEEVEGDTEAFF; cdr3_nt: TGCAGCGTTGAAGAGGTAGAGGGGGACACTGAAGCTTTCTTT
clone_size: NA; v_call: TRBV5-1; j_call: TRBJ2-3; d_call: TRBD1; cdr3_aa: CASRWTGELTDTQYF; cdr3_nt: TGCGCCAGCAGATGGACAGGGGAACTCACAGATACGCAGTATTTT
clone_size: few; v_call: TRBV7-2; j_call: TRBJ1-5; d_call: NA; cdr3_aa: CASSLAGTSNQPQHF; cdr3_nt: TGTGCCAGCAGCTTAGCGGGGACATCCAATCAGCCCCAGCATTTT
clone_size: NA; v_call: TRBV18; j_call: TRBJ1-2; d_call: NA; cdr3_aa: CASSPLESGSDGYTF; cdr3_nt: TGTGCCAGCTCACCGTTAGAGTCAGGGAGTGACGGCTACACCTTC
clone_size: few; v_call: TRBV5-8; j_call: TRBJ2-5; d_call: TRBD2; cdr3_aa: CASSPRPGTSGPGSLETQYF; cdr3_nt: TGTGCCAGCAGCCCTAGGCCCGGGACTAGCGGGCCCGGCAGTTTGGAGACCCAGTACTTC
clone_size: few; v_call: TRBV6-6; j_call: TRBJ1-2; d_call: NA; cdr3_aa: CASSFGQHNYGYTF; cdr3_nt: TGTGCCAGCAGCTTTGGACAACATAACTATGGCTACACCTTC
clone_size: few; v_call: TRBV9; j_call: TRBJ2-3; d_call: NA; cdr3_aa: CASSVVPGGPTDTQYF; cdr3_nt: TGTGCCAGCAGCGTAGTCCCAGGGGGGCCCACAGATACGCAGTATTTT
clone_size: few; v_call: TRBV7-2; j_call: TRBJ2-7; d_call: TRBD1; cdr3_aa: CASSLTGSTYEQYF; cdr3_nt: TGTGCCAGCAGCTTGACAGGGTCAACCTACGAGCAGTACTTC
clone_size: few; v_call: TRBV6-5; j_call: TRBJ2-7; d_call: NA; cdr3_aa: CASSFGPADYEQYF; cdr3_nt: TGTGCCAGCAGTTTCGGGCCGGCAGACTACGAGCAGTACTTC
clone_size: NA; v_call: TRBV7-2; j_call: TRBJ2-7; d_call: NA; cdr3_aa: CASSSGPDYEQYF; cdr3_nt: TGTGCCAGCAGCTCCGGGCCGGACTACGAGCAGTACTTC
clone_size: NA; v_call: TRBV7-8; j_call: TRBJ2-1; d_call: NA; cdr3_aa: CASRPTGTTSSYNEQFF; cdr3_nt: TGTGCCAGCAGACCAACAGGGACGACGAGCTCCTACAATGAGCAGTTCTTC
clone_size: few; v_call: TRBV7-9; j_call: TRBJ2-1; d_call: TRBD2; cdr3_aa: CASSSKRVASGGQEQFF; cdr3_nt: TGTGCCAGCAGCTCAAAAAGGGTGGCTAGCGGGGGTCAAGAGCAGTTCTTC